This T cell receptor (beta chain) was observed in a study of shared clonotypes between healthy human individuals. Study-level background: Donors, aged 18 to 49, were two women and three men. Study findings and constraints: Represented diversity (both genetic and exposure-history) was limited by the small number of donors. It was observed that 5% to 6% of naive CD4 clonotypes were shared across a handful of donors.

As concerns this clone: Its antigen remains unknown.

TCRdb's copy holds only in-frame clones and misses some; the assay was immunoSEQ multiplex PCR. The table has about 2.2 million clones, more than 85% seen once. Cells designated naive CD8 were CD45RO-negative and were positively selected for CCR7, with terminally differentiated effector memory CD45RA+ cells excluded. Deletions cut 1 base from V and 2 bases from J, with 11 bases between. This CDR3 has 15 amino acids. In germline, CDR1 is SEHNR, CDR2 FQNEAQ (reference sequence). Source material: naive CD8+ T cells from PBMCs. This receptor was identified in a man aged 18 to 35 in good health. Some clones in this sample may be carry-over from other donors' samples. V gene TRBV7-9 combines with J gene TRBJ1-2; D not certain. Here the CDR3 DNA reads TGTGCCAGCAGCTTAGGATTCGACGAGAACTATGGCTACACCTTC. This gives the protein CASSLGFDENYGYTF.